This TCR beta chain emerged from a study of shared clonotypes between healthy human individuals. Naive CD8 cells were CD45RO-negative, positively selected for CCR7, excluding terminally differentiated effector memory CD45RA+ cells. This CDR3 spans 17 amino acids. Germline assignment: CDR1 SEHNR and CDR2 FQNEAQ (reference sequence). The J segment lost 7 bases and the V segment lost 4 bases, leaving 13 bases of the junction unmatched. TCRdb's table, derived via immunoSEQ multiplex PCR, lists solely in-frame clones and lacks some. There are approximately 740,000 clones in the sample; around 93% occur only once, and nearly 25% lies in the top ten.

Material: naive CD8+ T cells sorted from blood. The genes are TRBV7-9 and TRBJ2-7; TRBD2 matches 13 bases. The TCR was taken from a man aged 30-40 years in good health. In nucleotides, the CDR3 is TGTGCCAGCAGCTCTGGGACTAGCGGGATCGTAGGTTGGGAGCAGTACTTC. Translating gives CASSSGTSGIVGWEQYF. Variable domain in full (rest from reference TRBV7-9 and TRBJ2-7): DTGVSQNPRHKITKRGQNVTFRCDPISEHNRLYWYRQTLGQGPEFLTYFQNEAQLEKSRLLSDRFSAERPKGSFSTLEIQRTEQGDSAMYLCASSSGTSGIVGWEQYFGPGTRLTVT.